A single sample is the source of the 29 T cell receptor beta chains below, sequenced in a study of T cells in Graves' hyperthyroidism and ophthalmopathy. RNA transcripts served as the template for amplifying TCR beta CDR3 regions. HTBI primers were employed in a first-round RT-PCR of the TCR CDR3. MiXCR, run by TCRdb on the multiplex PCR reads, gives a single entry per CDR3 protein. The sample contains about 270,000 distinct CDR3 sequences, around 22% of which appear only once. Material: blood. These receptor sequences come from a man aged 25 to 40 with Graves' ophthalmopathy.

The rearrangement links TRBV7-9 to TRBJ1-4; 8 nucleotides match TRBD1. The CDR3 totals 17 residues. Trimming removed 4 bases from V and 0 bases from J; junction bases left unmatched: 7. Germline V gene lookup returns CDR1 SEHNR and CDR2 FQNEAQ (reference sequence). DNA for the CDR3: TGTGCCAGCAGCTCCCGACAGGGGAGGACAACTAATGAAAAACTGTTTTTT. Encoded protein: CASSSRQGRTTNEKLFF.

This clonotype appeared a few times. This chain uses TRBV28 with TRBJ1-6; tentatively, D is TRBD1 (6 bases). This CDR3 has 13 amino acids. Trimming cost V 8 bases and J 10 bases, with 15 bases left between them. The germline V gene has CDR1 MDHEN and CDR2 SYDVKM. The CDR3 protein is CASGTQGWSPLHF. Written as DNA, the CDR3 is TGTGCCAGCGGGACACAGGGATGGTCACCCCTCCACTTT. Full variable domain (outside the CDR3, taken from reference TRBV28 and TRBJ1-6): DVKVTQSSRYLVKRTGEKVFLECVQDMDHENMFWYRQDPGLGLRLIYFSYDVKMKEKGDIPEGYSVSREKKERFSLILESASTNQTSMYLCASGTQGWSPLHFGNGTRLTVT.

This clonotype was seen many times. For the CDR3, the DNA is TGTGCCACCCGAGGACAGGGTAGCAATCAGCCCCAGCATTTT. It yields the protein CATRGQGSNQPQHF. The rearrangement joins TRBV24-1 to TRBJ1-5; 8 nucleotides line up with TRBD1. J lost 0 bases, V lost 9 bases, and 3 bases had no gene match. Germline assignment: CDR1 KGHDR and CDR2 SFDVKD. This CDR3 has 14 residues.

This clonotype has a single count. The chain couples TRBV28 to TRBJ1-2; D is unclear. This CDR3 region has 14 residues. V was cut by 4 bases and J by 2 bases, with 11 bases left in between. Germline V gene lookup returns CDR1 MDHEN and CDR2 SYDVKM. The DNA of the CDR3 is TGTGCCAGCAGTTCGACACAGATCAACTATGGCTACACCTTC. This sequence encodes CASSSTQINYGYTF.

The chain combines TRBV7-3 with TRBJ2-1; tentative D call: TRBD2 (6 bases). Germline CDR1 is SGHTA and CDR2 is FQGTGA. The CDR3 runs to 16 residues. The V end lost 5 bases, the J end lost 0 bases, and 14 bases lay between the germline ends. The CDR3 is CASSLTPSVSYNEQFF. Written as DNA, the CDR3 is TGTGCCAGCAGCCTCACTCCTAGCGTCTCCTACAATGAGCAGTTCTTC.

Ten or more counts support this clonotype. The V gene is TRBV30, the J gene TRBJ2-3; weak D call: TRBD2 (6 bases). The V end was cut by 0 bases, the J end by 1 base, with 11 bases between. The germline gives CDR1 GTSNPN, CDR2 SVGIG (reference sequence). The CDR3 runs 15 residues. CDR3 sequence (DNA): TGTGCCTGGAGTGTAGGGTCGGGAGGCACAGATACGCAGTATTTT. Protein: CAWSVGSGGTDTQYF.

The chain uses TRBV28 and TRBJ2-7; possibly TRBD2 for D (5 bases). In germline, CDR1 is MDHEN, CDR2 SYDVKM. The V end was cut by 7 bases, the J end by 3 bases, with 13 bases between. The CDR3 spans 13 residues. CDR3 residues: CASTSGYSYEQYF. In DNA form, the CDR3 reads TGTGCCAGCACGTCGGGGTACAGCTACGAGCAGTACTTC.

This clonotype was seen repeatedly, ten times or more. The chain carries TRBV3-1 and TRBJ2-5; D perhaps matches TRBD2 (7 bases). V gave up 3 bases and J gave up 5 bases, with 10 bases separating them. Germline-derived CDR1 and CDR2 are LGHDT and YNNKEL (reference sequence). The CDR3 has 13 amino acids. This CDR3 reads CASSHRGGETQYF. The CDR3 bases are TGTGCCAGCAGCCACAGGGGAGGGGAGACCCAGTACTTC.

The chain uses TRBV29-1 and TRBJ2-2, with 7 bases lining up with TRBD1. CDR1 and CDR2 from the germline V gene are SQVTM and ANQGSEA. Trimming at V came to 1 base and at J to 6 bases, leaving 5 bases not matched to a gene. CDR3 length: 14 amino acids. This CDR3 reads CSVEVPTGAGELFF. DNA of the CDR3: TGCAGCGTTGAAGTCCCAACAGGGGCCGGGGAGCTGTTTTTT.

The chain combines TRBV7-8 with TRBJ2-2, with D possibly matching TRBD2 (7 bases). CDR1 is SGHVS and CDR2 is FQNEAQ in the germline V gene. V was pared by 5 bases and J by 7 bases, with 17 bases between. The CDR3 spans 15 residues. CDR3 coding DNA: TGTGCCAGCAGCCCCCCGGGGGGCGGTGGCGGGGAGCTGTTTTTT. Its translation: CASSPPGGGGGELFF.

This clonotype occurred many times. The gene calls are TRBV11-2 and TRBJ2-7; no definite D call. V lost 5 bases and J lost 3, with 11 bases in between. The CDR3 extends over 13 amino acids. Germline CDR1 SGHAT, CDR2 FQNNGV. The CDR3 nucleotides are TGTGCCAGCAGCATAAAATGGAGCTACGAGCAGTACTTC. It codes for CASSIKWSYEQYF.

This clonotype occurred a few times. The CDR3 nucleotides read TGTGCCACCATAGACGTGGCCGGGGAGCTGTTTTTT. Its translation is CATIDVAGELFF. The chain links TRBV15 to TRBJ2-2; D remains unclear. V was shortened by 7 bases and J by 6 bases, with 9 bases between the two germline ends. CDR3 length: 12 amino acids. Looked up from germline, CDR1 is LNHNV and CDR2 is YYDKDF (reference sequence).

The CDR3 bases are TGTGCCAGCAGGGCGGGAGGGGCTGGGGCCAACGTCCTGACTTTC. This translates into CASRAGGAGANVLTF. The V and J genes are TRBV12-3 or TRBV12-4 and TRBJ2-6; the match to TRBD2 covers 9 bases. J was trimmed by 2 bases and V by 6 bases; bases with no gene match: 2. CDR3 size: 15 residues.

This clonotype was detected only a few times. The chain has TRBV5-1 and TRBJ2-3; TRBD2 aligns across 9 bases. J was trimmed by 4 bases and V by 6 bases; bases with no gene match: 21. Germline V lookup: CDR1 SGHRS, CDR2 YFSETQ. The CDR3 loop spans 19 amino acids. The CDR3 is CASTPLIRFSGSLSDTQYF. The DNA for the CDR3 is TGCGCCAGCACCCCCCTCATCCGATTTAGCGGGAGTCTCTCAGATACGCAGTATTTT. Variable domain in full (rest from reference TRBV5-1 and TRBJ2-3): KAGVTQTPRYLIKTRGQQVTLSCSPISGHRSVSWYQQTPGQGLQFLFEYFSETQRNKGNFPGRFSGRQFSNSRSEMNVSTLELGDSALYLCASTPLIRFSGSLSDTQYFGPGTRLTVL.

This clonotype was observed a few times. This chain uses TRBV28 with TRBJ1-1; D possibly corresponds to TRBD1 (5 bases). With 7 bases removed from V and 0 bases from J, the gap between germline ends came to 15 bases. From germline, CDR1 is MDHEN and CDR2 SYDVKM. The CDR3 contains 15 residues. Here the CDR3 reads CASTYRRGVNTEAFF. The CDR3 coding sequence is TGTGCCAGCACCTACCGCCGGGGGGTGAACACTGAAGCTTTCTTT.

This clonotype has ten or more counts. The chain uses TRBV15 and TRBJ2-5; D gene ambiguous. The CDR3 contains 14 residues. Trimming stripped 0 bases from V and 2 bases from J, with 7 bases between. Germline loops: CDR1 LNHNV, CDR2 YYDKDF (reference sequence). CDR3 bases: TGTGCCACCAGCAGAGACCCAGGACAAGAGACCCAGTACTTC. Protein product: CATSRDPGQETQYF.

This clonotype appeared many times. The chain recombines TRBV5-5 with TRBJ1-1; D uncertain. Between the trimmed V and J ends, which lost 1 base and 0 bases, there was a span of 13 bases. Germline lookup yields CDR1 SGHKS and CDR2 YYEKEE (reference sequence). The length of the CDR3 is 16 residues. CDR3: CASSLPTSGMNTEAFF. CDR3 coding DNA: TGTGCCAGCAGCTTGCCCACAAGTGGTATGAACACTGAAGCTTTCTTT.

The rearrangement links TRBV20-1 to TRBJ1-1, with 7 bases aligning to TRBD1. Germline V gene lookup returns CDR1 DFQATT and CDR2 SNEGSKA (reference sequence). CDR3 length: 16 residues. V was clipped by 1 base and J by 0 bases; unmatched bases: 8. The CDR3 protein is CSARGPEGAMNTEAFF. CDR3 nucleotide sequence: TGCAGTGCTAGAGGACCTGAGGGGGCTATGAACACTGAAGCTTTCTTT.

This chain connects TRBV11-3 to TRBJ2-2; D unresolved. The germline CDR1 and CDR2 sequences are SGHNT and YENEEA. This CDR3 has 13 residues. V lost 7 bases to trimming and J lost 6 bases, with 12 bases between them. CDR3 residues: CASKTTVAGELFF. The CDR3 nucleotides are TGTGCCAGCAAGACCACCGTTGCCGGGGAGCTGTTTTTT.

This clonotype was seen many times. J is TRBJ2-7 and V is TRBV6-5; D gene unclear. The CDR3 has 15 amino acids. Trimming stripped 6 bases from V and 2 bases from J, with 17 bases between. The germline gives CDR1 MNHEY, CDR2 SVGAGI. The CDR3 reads CASRDRSSDAYEQYF. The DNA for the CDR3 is TGTGCCAGCAGGGATAGATCGTCCGACGCCTACGAGCAGTACTTC.

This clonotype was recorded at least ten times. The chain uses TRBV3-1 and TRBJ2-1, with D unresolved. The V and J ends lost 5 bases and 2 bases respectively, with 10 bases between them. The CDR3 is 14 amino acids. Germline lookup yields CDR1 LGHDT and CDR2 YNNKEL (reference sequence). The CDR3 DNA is TGTGCCAGCAGCTCCCGGGCGACCTACAATGAGCAGTTCTTC. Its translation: CASSSRATYNEQFF.

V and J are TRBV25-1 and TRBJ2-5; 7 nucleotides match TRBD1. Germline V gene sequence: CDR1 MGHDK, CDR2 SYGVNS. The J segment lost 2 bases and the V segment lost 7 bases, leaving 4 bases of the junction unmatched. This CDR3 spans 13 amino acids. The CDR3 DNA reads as TGTGCCAGCAACGACAGGGCACAAGAGACCCAGTACTTC. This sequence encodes CASNDRAQETQYF. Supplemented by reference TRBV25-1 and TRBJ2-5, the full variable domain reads EADIYQTPRYLVIGTGKKITLECSQTMGHDKMYWYQQDPGMELHLIHYSYGVNSTEKGDLSSESTVSRIRTEHFPLTLESARPSHTSQYLCASNDRAQETQYFGPGTRLLVL.

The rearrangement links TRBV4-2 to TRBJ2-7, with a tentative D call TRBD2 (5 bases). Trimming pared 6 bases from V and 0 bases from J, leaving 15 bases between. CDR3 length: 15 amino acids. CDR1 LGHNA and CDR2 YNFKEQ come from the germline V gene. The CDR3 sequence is CASSSKGDLSYEQYF. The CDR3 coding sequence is TGTGCCAGCAGTAGCAAGGGAGACCTCTCCTACGAGCAGTACTTC.

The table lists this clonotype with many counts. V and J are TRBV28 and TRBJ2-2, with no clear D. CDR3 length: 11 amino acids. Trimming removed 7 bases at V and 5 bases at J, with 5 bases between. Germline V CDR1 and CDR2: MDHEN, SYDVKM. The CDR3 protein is CASKLTGELFF. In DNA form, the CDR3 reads TGTGCCAGCAAGCTGACCGGGGAGCTGTTTTTT.

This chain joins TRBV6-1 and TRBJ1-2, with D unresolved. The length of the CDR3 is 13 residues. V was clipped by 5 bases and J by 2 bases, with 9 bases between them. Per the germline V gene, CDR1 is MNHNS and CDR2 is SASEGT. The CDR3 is CASSPLWNYGYTF. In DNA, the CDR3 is TGTGCCAGCAGTCCCCTGTGGAACTATGGCTACACCTTC.

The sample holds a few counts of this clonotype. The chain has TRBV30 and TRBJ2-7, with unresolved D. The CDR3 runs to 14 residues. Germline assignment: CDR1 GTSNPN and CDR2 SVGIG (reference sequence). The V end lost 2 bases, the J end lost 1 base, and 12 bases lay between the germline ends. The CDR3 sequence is CAWSLLTESYEQYF. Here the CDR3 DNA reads TGTGCCTGGAGTCTCCTGACCGAGTCCTACGAGCAGTACTTC.

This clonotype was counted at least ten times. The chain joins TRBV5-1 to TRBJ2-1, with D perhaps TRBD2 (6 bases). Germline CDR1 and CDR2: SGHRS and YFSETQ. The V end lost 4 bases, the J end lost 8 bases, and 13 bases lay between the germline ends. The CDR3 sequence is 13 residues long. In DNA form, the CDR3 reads TGCGCCAGCAGCCAACGGCCGGGGGATGAGCAGTTCTTC. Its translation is CASSQRPGDEQFF.

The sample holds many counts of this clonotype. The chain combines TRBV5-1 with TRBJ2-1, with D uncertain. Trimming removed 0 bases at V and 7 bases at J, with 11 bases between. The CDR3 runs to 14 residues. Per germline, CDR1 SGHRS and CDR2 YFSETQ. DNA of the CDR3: TGCGCCAGCAGCTTGGGCACAGTCCGGAATGAGCAGTTCTTC. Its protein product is CASSLGTVRNEQFF.

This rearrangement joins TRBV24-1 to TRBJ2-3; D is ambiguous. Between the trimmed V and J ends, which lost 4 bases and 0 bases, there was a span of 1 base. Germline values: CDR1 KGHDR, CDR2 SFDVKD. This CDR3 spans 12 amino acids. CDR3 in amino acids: CATSESTDTQYF. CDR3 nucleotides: TGTGCCACCAGTGAAAGCACAGATACGCAGTATTTT.